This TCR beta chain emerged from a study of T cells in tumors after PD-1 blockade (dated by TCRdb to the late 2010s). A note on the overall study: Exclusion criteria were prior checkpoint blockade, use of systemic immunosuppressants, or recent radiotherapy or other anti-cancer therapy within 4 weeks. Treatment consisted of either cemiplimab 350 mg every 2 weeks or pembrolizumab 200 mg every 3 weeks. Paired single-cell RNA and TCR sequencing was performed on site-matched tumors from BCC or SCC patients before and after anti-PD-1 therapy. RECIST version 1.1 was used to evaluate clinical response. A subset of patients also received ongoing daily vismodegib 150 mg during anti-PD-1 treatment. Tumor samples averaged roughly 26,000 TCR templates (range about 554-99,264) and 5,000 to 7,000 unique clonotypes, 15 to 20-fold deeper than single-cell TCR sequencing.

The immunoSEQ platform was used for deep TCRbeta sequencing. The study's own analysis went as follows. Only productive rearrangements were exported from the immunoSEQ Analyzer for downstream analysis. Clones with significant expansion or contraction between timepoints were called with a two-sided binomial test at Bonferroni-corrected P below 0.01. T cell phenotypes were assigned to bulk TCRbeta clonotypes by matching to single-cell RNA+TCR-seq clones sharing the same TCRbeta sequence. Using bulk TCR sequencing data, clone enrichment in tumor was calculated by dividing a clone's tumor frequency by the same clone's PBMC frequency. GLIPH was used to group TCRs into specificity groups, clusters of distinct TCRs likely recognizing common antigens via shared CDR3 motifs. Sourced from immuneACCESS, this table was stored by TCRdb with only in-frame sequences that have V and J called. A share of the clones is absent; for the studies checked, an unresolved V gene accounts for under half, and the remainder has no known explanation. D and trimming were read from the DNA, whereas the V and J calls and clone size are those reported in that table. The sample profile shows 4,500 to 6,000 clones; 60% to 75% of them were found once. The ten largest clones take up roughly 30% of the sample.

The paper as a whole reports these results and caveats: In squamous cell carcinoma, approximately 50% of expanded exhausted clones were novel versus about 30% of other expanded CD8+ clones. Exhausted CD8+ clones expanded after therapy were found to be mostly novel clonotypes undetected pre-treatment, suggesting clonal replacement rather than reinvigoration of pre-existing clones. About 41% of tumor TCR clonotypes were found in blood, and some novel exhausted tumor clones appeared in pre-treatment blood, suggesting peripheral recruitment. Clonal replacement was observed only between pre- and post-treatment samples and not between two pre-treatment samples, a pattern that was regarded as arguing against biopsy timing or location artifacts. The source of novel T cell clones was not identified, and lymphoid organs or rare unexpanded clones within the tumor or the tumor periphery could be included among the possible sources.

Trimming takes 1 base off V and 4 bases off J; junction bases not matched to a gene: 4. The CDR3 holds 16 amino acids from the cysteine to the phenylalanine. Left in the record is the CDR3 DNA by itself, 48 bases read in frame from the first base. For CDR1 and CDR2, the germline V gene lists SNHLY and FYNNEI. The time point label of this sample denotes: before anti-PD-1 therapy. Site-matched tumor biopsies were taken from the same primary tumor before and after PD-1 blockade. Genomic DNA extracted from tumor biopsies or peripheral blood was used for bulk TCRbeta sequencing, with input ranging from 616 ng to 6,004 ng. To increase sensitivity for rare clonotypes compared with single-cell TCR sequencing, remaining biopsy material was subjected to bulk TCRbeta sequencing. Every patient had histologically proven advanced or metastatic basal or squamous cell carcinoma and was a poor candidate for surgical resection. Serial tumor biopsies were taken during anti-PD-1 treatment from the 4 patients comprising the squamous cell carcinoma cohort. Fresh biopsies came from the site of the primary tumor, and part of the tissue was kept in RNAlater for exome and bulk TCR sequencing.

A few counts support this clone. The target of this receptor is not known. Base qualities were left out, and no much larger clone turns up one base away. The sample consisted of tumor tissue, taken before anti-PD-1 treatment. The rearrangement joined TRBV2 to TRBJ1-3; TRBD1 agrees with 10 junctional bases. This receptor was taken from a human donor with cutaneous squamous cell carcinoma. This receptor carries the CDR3 CASSEGTGGDGNTIYF. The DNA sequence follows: TGTGCCAGCAGTGAAGGGACAGGGGGAGACGGAAACACCATATATTTT. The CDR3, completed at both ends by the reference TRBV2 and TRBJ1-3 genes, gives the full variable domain EPEVTQTPSHQVTQMGQEVILRCVPISNHLYFYWYRQILGQKVEFLVSFYNNEISEKSEIFDDQFSVERPDGSNFTLKIRSTKLEDSAMYFCASSEGTGGDGNTIYFGEGSWLTVV.